These T cell receptor beta chains were read from a single sample in a study of shared clonotypes between healthy human individuals. Assay used: immunoSEQ multiplex PCR; TCRdb lists only in-frame clones, some missing. The table shows fewer than 2.5 million clones, with roughly 93% occurring only once. Sequenced input: naive CD4+ T cells from PBMCs. These receptors were taken from a man between 18 and 35 years old in good health. Some clones in this sample may be carry-over from other donors' samples. Both conserved end residues are part of each CDR3. D genes are given only for firm matches. The size field is filled for only some rows; it gives once, few, many or a size class.

TGTGCCAGCAGTGCCCAGCGGGTCACAGATACGCAGTATTTT	CASSAQRVTDTQYF	once	TRBJ2-3	TRBV2	-
TGTGCCAGCAGTGCACCCGGGTTGAACACTGAAGCTTTCTTT	CASSAPGLNTEAFF	-	TRBJ1-1	TRBV28	-
TGCAGCGTTGGAACAGCCCTGGATGGCACTGAAGCTTTCTTT	CSVGTALDGTEAFF	-	TRBJ1-1	TRBV29-1	-
TGCGCCAGCAGCCCGGTGACGAATGGAAACACCATATATTTT	CASSPVTNGNTIYF	-	TRBJ1-3	TRBV5-1	-
TGTGCCAGCAGCACACACCAGGGGACAGGGGGCCTCGCCTCACTTGGCTACACCTTC	CASSTHQGTGGLASLGYTF	-	TRBJ1-2	TRBV14	TRBD1
TGTGCCAGCAGCTTAAGGTTCCCGGGGGGGCGAGGAGAAAAACTGTTTTTT	CASSLRFPGGRGEKLFF	-	TRBJ1-4	TRBV11-2	-
TGTGCCAGCAGTCCACGCGGACTAGCGGGAAGGGCCGGGGAGCTGTTTTTT	CASSPRGLAGRAGELFF	-	TRBJ2-2	TRBV28	TRBD2
TGTGCCAGCAGCGCCCAGGTGGGGACTCAGCCCCAGCATTTT	CASSAQVGTQPQHF	-	TRBJ1-5	TRBV6-1	-
TGTGCCAGCAGACCAAAGCGGGAGCCCACAGATACGCAGTATTTT	CASRPKREPTDTQYF	-	TRBJ2-3	TRBV7-9	TRBD2
TGTGCCAGCAGCCCCCCCGGACTAGCGGGAGCCGGGGAGCTGTTTTTT	CASSPPGLAGAGELFF	-	TRBJ2-2	TRBV7-3	TRBD2
TGTGCCAGCAGCTTAGCGCCCCAGTACGAGCAGTACTTC	CASSLAPQYEQYF	-	TRBJ2-7	TRBV7-2	-